The sequence of this T cell receptor beta chain was determined in a study of blood T cells in healthy people across ages (dated by TCRdb to the mid-2010s). Broadly, across the study: In model experiments, template switching captured about one uniquely barcoded TCR beta cDNA molecule for every two T cells. Four age groups were formed from the donors: young (average about 16 years), middle-aged (around 39), aged (around 62) and long-lived (around 80). The study measured age-related changes in TCR beta repertoire diversity using deep sequencing normalized with unique cDNA molecular identifiers. Two additional independent replicas of 1 million unique cDNA reads from the same blood draw were analyzed for two donors (one aged 18 to 30 and one aged 80 or older). Donors of different ages were randomly distributed across sequencing lanes to avoid experimental bias.

General findings and caveats noted by the study authors: Compared with the aged group, the long-lived group had more naive CD4+ T cells, fewer expanded clones and increased TCR diversity, suggesting age selection. Conclusive comparison of naive and antigen-experienced compartments was prevented by the profiling of bulk unsorted PBMCs. Observed TCR beta diversity correlated strongly with the percentage of naive T cells measured by flow cytometry. Observed TCR beta diversity per million T cells fell roughly linearly with age, and a significant reduction was already apparent by age around 44. Estimates of total diversity from one million sequenced T cells were regarded as lower bounds and underestimates. The CMV infection status of donors was not known, potentially confounding age-related changes in expanded clonotypes.

In the case of this clonotype: Its antigen is unknown. Base qualities are not at hand, and no much larger clone is one base apart.

Systemically healthy Caucasian individuals from Russia, 39 in total and aged about 6 to 100 years, were included as donors. Each donor gave approximately 9.4 milliliters of peripheral blood, drawn into EDTA-treated Vacutainer tubes. PBMCs were isolated by Ficoll-Paque density-gradient centrifugation, with at least 6 million obtained per sample. Trizol reagent was used to extract total RNA from PBMCs, with at least 6 micrograms per sample. Naive CD45RAhigh/CD27high T cell percentages were measured by flow cytometry on a PBMC aliquot from every donor. Unmatched junction bases come to 6, with V trimmed by 5 bases and J by 10 bases. In the germline V gene, CDR1 corresponds to SGHTA and CDR2 to FQGNSA. From cysteine to phenylalanine, the CDR3 is 14 amino acids long. The sequence is cut down to CDR3 DNA, 42 bases in frame from base 1. The library was produced with 5' RACE. The instrument was an Illumina HiSeq 2500. The second PCR ran for about 6 to 12 cycles and used a J-beta primer mix along with a sample-barcoded 5' primer. A template-switch 5' adaptor carrying 12 random nucleotides introduced a unique molecular identifier onto each TCR beta cDNA molecule. Each sample yielded at least 2.5 million CDR3-containing paired-end reads. The Mint cDNA synthesis kit, primed by a TRBC-specific oligonucleotide, was used to synthesize first-strand cDNA from all RNA. Following uracil-DNA glycosylase treatment, a first 18-cycle PCR with universal primers M1SS and BC2_uni_R was performed on all cDNA. Per the authors' processing: For normalization, 1 million high-quality reads were randomly selected from each sample, with every read carrying a distinct molecular identifier. Reads sharing molecular identifiers were discarded rather than binned into consensus sequences. MiTCR, run with a Q25 quality threshold and the strictest error-elimination algorithm, handled CDR3 identification, clonotype clustering and error correction. A nonparametric unseen species model with Euler transformation was used to estimate a lower bound on total TCR beta diversity. The raw public reads went through TCRdb reprocessing: fastp at Q25, MiXCR clone calling, in-frame beta chains kept. Each CDR3 protein gets just one entry, which takes the most common genes and DNA from the rows behind it. TCRdb, not the original authors, processed these V and J calls. Present in this sample are about 2 million distinct CDR3 sequences, 40% to 55% of which were seen just once. 2.1% of the sample comes from the top ten.

The rearrangement joined TRBV7-2 to TRBJ1-6, and 9 junctional nucleotides match TRBD1. The sequence was obtained from a woman aged 40 to 55 in good health. The sample comprised blood. The DNA sequence is given as TGTACCAGCAGCCCCGACAGGGGGATGTCACCCCTCCACTTT. Its translation reads: CTSSPDRGMSPLHF.